The 17 T cell receptor beta chains below come from one sample, sequenced in a study of CD8 T cells in Susac syndrome. Roughly 0.5 to 1 ug RNA was reverse transcribed with random hexamers. A single record per CDR3 protein comes from TCRdb applying MiXCR to the immunoSEQ multiplex PCR reads. The profile covers some 220,000 distinct CDR3 sequences, with about 96% appearing a single time and roughly 0.1% taken by the ten largest. The material sequenced was CD4+ T cells from PBMCs. These receptors were collected from a human donor with multiple sclerosis.

This chain links TRBV20-1 with TRBJ2-5, with a tentative D call TRBD2 (5 bases). From germline, CDR1 is DFQATT and CDR2 SNEGSKA (reference sequence). Trimming removed 6 bases from V and 7 bases from J, with 18 bases in between. The CDR3 runs 13 residues. CDR3 sequence: CSAEDLQEGTQYF. In DNA, the CDR3 is TGCAGTGCCGAGGACCTCCAAGAGGGGACCCAGTACTTC.

The chain combines TRBV9 with TRBJ1-6, with 9 bases identical to TRBD1. CDR3 length: 15 amino acids. V lost 0 bases and J lost 7; bases outside the gene matches: 2. Germline loops: CDR1 SGDLS, CDR2 YYNGEE. CDR3 nucleotide sequence: TGTGCCAGCAGCGTAGGTGGACAGGGGAATTCACCCCTCCACTTT. Residues: CASSVGGQGNSPLHF. Supplemented by reference TRBV9 and TRBJ1-6, the full variable domain reads DSGVTQTPKHLITATGQRVTLRCSPRSGDLSVYWYQQSLDQGLQFLIQYYNGEERAKGNILERFSAQQFPDLHSELNLSSLELGDSALYFCASSVGGQGNSPLHFGNGTRLTVT.

The chain is built from TRBV5-4 and TRBJ2-1; D unclear. V lost 5 bases and J lost 12, with 15 bases in between. CDR3 size: 12 residues. Germline V gene lookup returns CDR1 SGHNT and CDR2 YYREEE (reference sequence). The CDR3 sequence is CASSSNKNVQFF. The DNA for the CDR3 is TGTGCCAGCAGTTCCAACAAAAACGTGCAGTTCTTC.

The rearrangement uses TRBV29-1 and TRBJ2-7; 7 nucleotides agree with TRBD1. This CDR3 is built from 13 residues. The germline CDR1 and CDR2 sequences are SQVTM and ANQGSEA. The trim removed 6 bases at V and 7 bases at J, leaving 12 bases unmatched. CDR3 sequence reads: CSVVDRVALEQYF. The CDR3 nucleotides read TGCAGCGTCGTCGACAGGGTCGCACTTGAGCAGTACTTC.

This clonotype has just one count. The chain combines TRBV6-5 with TRBJ1-6; D possibly corresponds to TRBD1 (5 bases). V gave up 0 bases and J gave up 8 bases, with 11 bases separating them. Germline V lookup: CDR1 MNHEY, CDR2 SVGAGI. The CDR3 is made up of 15 amino acids. CDR3 amino acids: CASSYSGPPYSPLHF. The CDR3 DNA reads as TGTGCCAGCAGTTACTCGGGACCGCCCTATTCACCCCTCCACTTT.

This chain uses TRBV5-1 with TRBJ2-7; D is perhaps TRBD1 (5 bases). CDR1 is SGHRS, CDR2 YFSETQ, per germline. The CDR3 sequence is 16 residues long. V was trimmed by 2 bases and J by 1 base, leaving 16 bases between them. The CDR3 loop is CASSFSVDSFSYEQYF. CDR3 bases: TGCGCCAGCAGCTTCTCGGTAGACAGCTTTTCCTACGAGCAGTACTTC. Full variable domain (remainder filled in from reference TRBV5-1 and TRBJ2-7): KAGVTQTPRYLIKTRGQQVTLSCSPISGHRSVSWYQQTPGQGLQFLFEYFSETQRNKGNFPGRFSGRQFSNSRSEMNVSTLELGDSALYLCASSFSVDSFSYEQYFGPGTRLTVT.

This clonotype was counted a single time. The V gene is TRBV12-3 or TRBV12-4, the J gene TRBJ1-2; D is possibly TRBD1 (6 bases). The V end lost 4 bases, the J end lost 0 bases, and 12 bases lay between the germline ends. This CDR3 is 15 amino acids long. The CDR3 region is CASSSYRTANYGYTF. The CDR3 bases are TGTGCCAGCAGTTCTTACAGGACAGCTAACTATGGCTACACCTTC.

This clonotype was recorded once. The rearrangement uses TRBV11-2 and TRBJ2-5, with unresolved D. The CDR3 runs 14 residues. The germline V gene has CDR1 SGHAT and CDR2 FQNNGV. The ends were cut back, 3 bases at V and 4 bases at J, with 12 bases in the middle. CDR3 in DNA: TGTGCCAGCAGCTTTTGGAACAGTGGAGAGACCCAGTACTTC. Amino acids: CASSFWNSGETQYF.

The chain has TRBV20-1 and TRBJ2-3; D might be TRBD2 (6 bases). Trimming stripped 5 bases from V and 1 base from J, with 13 bases between. There are 14 residues in the CDR3. Germline CDR1 is DFQATT and CDR2 is SNEGSKA (reference sequence). The CDR3 DNA is TGCAGTGCTGCCCCGGGACTTGGCACAGATACGCAGTATTTT. Translated, it gives CSAAPGLGTDTQYF.

The chain is built from TRBV23-1 and TRBJ2-1; 11 bases fit TRBD2. TRBV23-1 carries the ORF label, with uncertain function. The CDR3 spans 21 residues. V lost 3 bases to trimming and J lost 8 bases; unmatched junction nucleotides: 24. This CDR3 is CASSHGPSDKTSGDIWDEQFF. The CDR3 bases are TGCGCCAGCAGTCACGGCCCCTCCGACAAGACTAGCGGGGACATCTGGGATGAGCAGTTCTTC.

The chain joins TRBV5-1 to TRBJ2-5, with unresolved D. The CDR3 has 15 residues. V lost 0 bases to trimming and J lost 5 bases, with 14 bases between them. Germline CDR1 reads SGHRS; CDR2 reads YFSETQ. This chain's CDR3 is CASSLGALAWETQYF. CDR3 DNA: TGCGCCAGCAGCTTGGGGGCCCTCGCGTGGGAGACCCAGTACTTC.

This chain uses TRBV29-1 with TRBJ2-2; D might be TRBD1 (5 bases). Trimming cost V 7 bases and J 7 bases, with 19 bases left between them. The CDR3 has 14 amino acids. The germline V gene has CDR1 SQVTM and CDR2 ANQGSEA. Here the CDR3 DNA reads TGCAGCGCCGAAACCAGGCCCAGGGACGGGGAGCTGTTTTTT. Translation gives CSAETRPRDGELFF.

V is TRBV7-2 and J is TRBJ2-5; D is unresolved. This CDR3 region has 13 residues. Per the germline V gene, CDR1 is SGHTA and CDR2 is FQGNSA. The V end was cut by 1 base, the J end by 5 bases, with 8 bases between. The CDR3 here is CASSLVAFETQYF. CDR3 in DNA: TGTGCCAGCAGCTTAGTGGCCTTCGAGACCCAGTACTTC. Filled out from reference TRBV7-2 and TRBJ2-5, the complete variable domain reads GAGVSQSPSNKVTEKGKDVELRCDPISGHTALYWYRQSLGQGLEFLIYFQGNSAPDKSGLPSDRFSAERTGGSVSTLTIQRTQQEDSAVYLCASSLVAFETQYFGPGTRLLVL.

This chain connects TRBV15 to TRBJ2-6; no reliable D call. Germline values: CDR1 LNHNV, CDR2 YYDKDF (reference sequence). The CDR3 totals 15 residues. Trimming shortened V by 8 bases and J by 2 bases, and 13 bases separated the two germline ends. The CDR3 loop reads CATYNRVTGANVLTF. The CDR3 DNA follows: TGTGCCACCTACAACCGGGTGACTGGGGCCAACGTCCTGACTTTC.

The chain has TRBV19 and TRBJ2-7; D is tentatively TRBD1 or TRBD2 (5 bases each). The CDR3 spans 12 residues. Trimming took off 7 bases at V and 2 bases at J, with 9 bases between the two ends. CDR1 and CDR2 from the germline V gene are LNHDA and SQIVND (reference sequence). Written as DNA, the CDR3 is TGTGCCAGTAATTGGGGGACCTACGAGCAGTACTTC. Translating it yields CASNWGTYEQYF.

This chain connects TRBV3-1 to TRBJ1-1; no definite D call. CDR3 size: 14 residues. V lost 1 base to trimming and J lost 4 bases, with 10 bases between them. CDR1 and CDR2 (germline): LGHDT, YNNKEL (reference sequence). Written as DNA, the CDR3 is TGTGCCAGCAGCCAAGGGGGAGGTAGCACTGAAGCTTTCTTT. Translated, it gives CASSQGGGSTEAFF.

The CDR3 DNA sequence: TGCAGTGCGAAGCTTCCAGGGGGGTTTGAGACCCAGTACTTC. Translating gives CSAKLPGGFETQYF. The chain links TRBV20-1 to TRBJ2-5; D is perhaps TRBD1 (7 bases). CDR3 length: 14 amino acids. Trimming cost V 6 bases and J 5 bases, with 19 bases left between them. Per the germline V gene, CDR1 is DFQATT and CDR2 is SNEGSKA (reference sequence).